The sequence of this TCR beta chain was determined in a study of OX40 agonist ivuxolimab in advanced cancers. Study-level background: Administration of intravenous ivuxolimab to patients occurred every 2 weeks at 0.01 to 10 mg/kg.

CDR1 is MNHNS and CDR2 is SASEGT in the germline V gene. Trimming took 6 bases from V and 10 from J; bases not matched to a gene: 11. The CDR3 runs 13 residues. Some clones are missing from TCRdb's copy, which holds only in-frame ones; the method was immunoSEQ multiplex PCR. The table shows 98,000 or so clones, with more than 85% occurring only once. The receptor was isolated from an adult with an advanced solid tumor such as melanoma, head and neck, liver or kidney cancer. V and J are TRBV6-1 and TRBJ1-2, with TRBD1 identical over 7 bases. Sequencing was performed on CD4+ or CD8+ T cells sorted from blood, taken in a trial of the OX40 agonist ivuxolimab. The CDR3 loop is CASSLQGSQPYTF. The DNA for the CDR3 is TGTGCCAGCAGCCTACAGGGGAGCCAGCCCTACACCTTC.